These 20 T cell receptor beta chains share one sample of origin, sequenced in a study of blood T cell repertoires in COVID-19. Profiling relied on immunoSEQ multiplex PCR, and the TCRdb table lists in-frame clones only, not all of them. The sample lists roughly 180,000 clones, approximately 80% seen once, with approximately 15% in the top ten. Specimen: PBMCs or T cells enriched from blood (not recorded which). Every receptor here comes from a man in his sixties who had been exposed to COVID-19.

This clone was found once. The V and J genes are TRBV14 and TRBJ2-1; 7 bases match TRBD2. CDR1 and CDR2 from the germline V gene are SGHDN and FVKESK. V was pared by 6 bases and J by 7 bases, with 27 bases of the junction left unmatched. The CDR3 consists of 20 residues. For the CDR3, the DNA is TGTGCCAGCAGTAAGAAGCCGTTTAGGTCGTGGGGGGGAGGGCTTAATGAGCAGTTCTTC. It is translated as CASSKKPFRSWGGGLNEQFF.

The chain is built from TRBV30 and TRBJ1-1; D is unresolved. The germline V gene encodes CDR1 GTSNPN and CDR2 SVGIG (reference sequence). V was clipped by 3 bases and J by 4 bases, with 6 bases between them. CDR3 size: 11 residues. The CDR3 reads CAWSLGTEAFF. For the CDR3, the DNA is TGTGCCTGGAGCCTAGGCACTGAAGCTTTCTTT.

V usage is TRBV28 and J usage is TRBJ1-5; TRBD1 agrees at 7 bases. Losses at the gene ends were 4 bases for V and 3 bases for J; bases not matched to a gene: 3. Per the germline V gene, CDR1 is MDHEN and CDR2 is SYDVKM. The CDR3 is 14 amino acids. In nucleotides, the CDR3 is TGTGCCAGCAGTTCGGGACAGTTCAATCAGCCCCAGCATTTT. Encoded protein: CASSSGQFNQPQHF.

A few counts support this clone. The chain recombines TRBV24-1 with TRBJ2-1; TRBD2 matches 16 bases. CDR3 length: 18 residues. V gave up 3 bases and J gave up 8 bases; unmatched junction bases: 9. Germline CDR1 KGHDR, CDR2 SFDVKD. The CDR3 protein is CATSDTGTSGRAGDEQFF. CDR3 nucleotide sequence: TGTGCCACCAGTGATACGGGGACTAGCGGGAGGGCCGGGGATGAGCAGTTCTTC.

The genes are TRBV27 and TRBJ1-1; TRBD1 agrees at 8 bases. From germline, CDR1 is MNHEY and CDR2 SMNVEV (reference sequence). The CDR3 is 16 residues long. Trimming removed 5 bases from V and 1 base from J; junction bases left unmatched: 9. The CDR3 nucleotides read TGTGCCAGCAGTGCAAGCAGGGGGCTCGGGAACACTGAAGCTTTCTTT. Translating gives CASSASRGLGNTEAFF.

V and J are TRBV7-8 and TRBJ2-1; TRBD2 agrees at 13 bases. The CDR3 has 19 amino acids. Germline trimming cut 1 base from V and 0 bases from J; bases unmatched to any gene: 6. The germline gives CDR1 SGHVS, CDR2 FQNEAQ. Here the CDR3 reads CASSLDWGLAGRSYNEQFF. The CDR3 nucleotides read TGTGCCAGCAGCTTAGATTGGGGACTAGCGGGACGCTCCTACAATGAGCAGTTCTTC.

This clone has a handful of counts. The gene calls are TRBV5-1 and TRBJ2-7, with D perhaps matching TRBD2 (7 bases). CDR1 and CDR2 from the germline V gene are SGHRS and YFSETQ. V was pared by 3 bases and J by 4 bases, with 11 bases between. CDR3 length: 13 amino acids. DNA of the CDR3: TGCGCCAGCAGCTGGGGGGGCATGTACGAGCAGTACTTC. It specifies CASSWGGMYEQYF.

This clone was seen at least ten times. The rearrangement joins TRBV30 to TRBJ1-3, with 7 bases aligning to TRBD1. This CDR3 is 13 amino acids long. Germline V gene data show CDR1 as GTSNPN and CDR2 as SVGIG (reference sequence). Germline trimming cut 8 bases from V and 2 bases from J; bases unmatched to any gene: 6. CDR3 in amino acids: CAGQTGPGNTIYF. As DNA, the CDR3 is TGTGCCGGACAGACAGGGCCTGGAAACACCATATATTTT.

The rearrangement links TRBV5-1 to TRBJ1-3, with D possibly matching TRBD1 (6 bases). The germline V gene has CDR1 SGHRS and CDR2 YFSETQ. This CDR3 contains 17 residues. Deletions cut 0 bases from V and 2 bases from J, with 15 bases between. CDR3 sequence reads: CASSLGTVGAAGNTIYF. The DNA of the CDR3 is TGCGCCAGCAGCTTGGGGACAGTCGGAGCAGCTGGAAACACCATATATTTT.

This sequence joins TRBV28 and TRBJ2-7; TRBD2 aligns across 11 bases. V was clipped by 5 bases and J by 7 bases; unmatched bases: 16. CDR3 length: 17 residues. The germline CDR1 and CDR2 sequences are MDHEN and SYDVKM. CDR3 DNA: TGTGCCAGCAGTCCCCAAGCCGGACTAGCGGGTTCTCAGGAGCAGTACTTC. It yields the protein CASSPQAGLAGSQEQYF.

The chain links TRBV6-1 to TRBJ1-3, with 7 nucleotides matching TRBD1. After removal of 4 bases from V and 4 bases from J, the junction contained 10 bases not matched to a gene. Per the germline V gene, CDR1 is MNHNS and CDR2 is SASEGT. The CDR3 has 16 residues. CDR3 nucleotide sequence: TGTGCCAGCAGTGTAACAGACAGGGCCCCCGGAAACACCATATATTTT. Translated: CASSVTDRAPGNTIYF.

The chain carries TRBV7-2 and TRBJ2-2, with 8 positions matching TRBD2. Per the germline V gene, CDR1 is SGHTA and CDR2 is FQGNSA. J lost 0 bases, V lost 0 bases, and 6 bases had no gene match. The CDR3 consists of 18 residues. The CDR3 region is CASSLAGLAGTNTGELFF. The CDR3 DNA reads TGTGCCAGCAGCTTAGCGGGATTAGCGGGAACGAACACCGGGGAGCTGTTTTTT.

This clone has a single count. The gene calls are TRBV9 and TRBJ2-7; no firm D call. Germline V gene data show CDR1 as SGDLS and CDR2 as YYNGEE. The CDR3 spans 16 residues. V was cut by 0 bases and J by 7 bases, with 20 bases left in between. CDR3 region: CASSVGEQVHLREQYF. CDR3 bases: TGTGCCAGCAGCGTAGGCGAGCAGGTACACCTACGAGAGCAGTACTTC.

V usage is TRBV27 and J usage is TRBJ1-1, with 12 bases matching TRBD1. The CDR3 runs to 17 residues. Germline V CDR1 and CDR2: MNHEY, SMNVEV (reference sequence). J gave up 6 bases and V 5 bases, and 13 bases lay outside the gene matches. CDR3 in amino acids: CASSDPAGTGGLSEAFF. CDR3 DNA sequence: TGTGCCAGCAGTGATCCTGCCGGGACAGGGGGCTTATCTGAAGCTTTCTTT.

This clone has a handful of counts. The J gene is TRBJ1-1, the V gene TRBV5-1; D might be TRBD1 (5 bases). Trimming took off 4 bases at V and 4 bases at J, with 11 bases between the two ends. CDR1 and CDR2 (germline): SGHRS, YFSETQ. The CDR3 consists of 13 residues. CDR3 residues: CASSRQRFTEAFF. The CDR3 nucleotides are TGCGCCAGCAGCCGACAGAGATTCACTGAAGCTTTCTTT.

This clone has more than one count but fewer than ten. In DNA form, the CDR3 reads TGTGCCAGTCTCGCTCCGGGACAGTTCGATCAGCCCCAGCATTTT. This encodes CASLAPGQFDQPQHF. The chain carries TRBV19 and TRBJ1-5, with 7 bases matching TRBD1. The germline CDR1 and CDR2 sequences are LNHDA and SQIVND (reference sequence). The CDR3 runs to 15 residues. The V and J ends lost 8 bases and 5 bases, in that order; junction bases with no gene match: 12.

This chain links TRBV29-1 with TRBJ1-2; 7 bases match TRBD1. This CDR3 contains 14 residues. Trimming at V came to 1 base and at J to 8 bases, leaving 10 bases not matched to a gene. Germline values: CDR1 SQVTM, CDR2 ANQGSEA. The CDR3 region is CSVEGLTGAAGYTF. The CDR3, as DNA: TGCAGCGTTGAAGGCTTAACAGGGGCTGCCGGCTACACCTTC. Drawing the rest from reference TRBV29-1 and TRBJ1-2, the complete variable domain is SAVISQKPSRDICQRGTSLTIQCQVDSQVTMMFWYRQQPGQSLTLIATANQGSEATYESGFVIDKFPISRPNLTFSTLTVSNMSPEDSSIYLCSVEGLTGAAGYTFGSGTRLTVV.

This chain joins TRBV7-2 and TRBJ1-2; 10 nucleotides agree with TRBD1. The CDR3 has 14 residues. Germline V gives CDR1 SGHTA, CDR2 FQGNSA. The trim removed 1 base at V and 8 bases at J, leaving 4 bases unmatched. The CDR3 spells CASSLEGQGFGYTF. CDR3 sequence (DNA): TGTGCCAGCAGCTTAGAGGGACAGGGGTTCGGCTACACCTTC.

V and J are TRBV3-1 (or the pseudogene TRBV3-2) and TRBJ1-2; 8 bases agree with TRBD1. The CDR3 is 14 amino acids. Germline V gene sequence: CDR1 LGHDT, CDR2 YNNKEL (reference sequence). Trimming at V came to 4 bases and at J to 6 bases, leaving 7 bases not matched to a gene. CDR3: CASSPSTGGDGYTF. The DNA for the CDR3 is TGTGCCAGCAGCCCTAGTACAGGGGGTGATGGCTACACCTTC.

The chain recombines TRBV20-1 with TRBJ2-5; D uncertain. The germline gives CDR1 DFQATT, CDR2 SNEGSKA (reference sequence). Trimming shortened V by 5 bases and J by 5 bases, and 9 bases separated the two germline ends. The CDR3 contains 11 residues. The CDR3 region is CSARYRETQYF. The DNA for the CDR3 is TGCAGTGCTCGCTACCGGGAGACCCAGTACTTC.